This TCR beta chain appears in the sequencing data of a study of glioma-infiltrating T cells after dendritic cell vaccination. Study in general: Autologous tumor lysate-pulsed dendritic cell vaccination was given between about 2003 and 2012. Patients received three intradermal dendritic cell vaccine injections at biweekly intervals.

Germline CDR1 is LNHDA and CDR2 is SQIVND (reference sequence). The CDR3 consists of 15 residues. After removal of 3 bases from V and 7 bases from J, the junction contained 6 bases not matched to a gene. The primer mix had 60 V beta and 13 J beta primers. TCRdb's table, derived via immunoSEQ multiplex PCR, lists solely in-frame clones and lacks some. This repertoire shows fewer than 50,000 clones, roughly 85% found once; its top ten account for roughly 10%. The V and J genes are TRBV19 and TRBJ2-2, with TRBD2 matching 9 bases. The sample consisted of blood, taken before dendritic cell vaccination. The source is a human donor with glioblastoma. The CDR3 region is CASSIKAGGVGELFF. The CDR3 DNA reads TGTGCCAGTAGTATCAAGGCGGGAGGGGTCGGGGAGCTGTTTTTT.